This record concerns one T cell receptor beta chain sequence. Its specificity is unknown. Sequencing of DNA taken from cultured CD4+ T cells relied on the Oncomine TCR Beta short-read assay. TCRdb reprocessed the PCR reads with MiXCR, giving one entry per CDR3 protein. The table has 3,500 to 4,500 distinct CDR3 sequences, around 23% seen once. V lost 2 bases and J 10 bases, leaving 17 bases between the germline ends. This CDR3 spans 14 amino acids. Germline V gene data show CDR1 as KGHSH and CDR2 as LQKENI. This record comes from a study of vaccination and CD4 T cells after COVID-19. Study outcomes and limitations: A comparatively limited set of convalescent patients was examined, with no early post-infection timepoints.

Treatment in this sample: roughly 10-day PBMC culture with coronavirus spike peptide pools or control peptides (ViraFEST assay). The sequence came from a human donor who had recovered from COVID-19. Sequencing input: CD4+ T cells from blood, cultured in vitro. The rearrangement uses TRBV18 and TRBJ1-1; weak D call: TRBD1 (5 bases). CDR3 amino acids: CASSPARATGGAFF. The CDR3 DNA reads as TGTGCCAGCTCACCAGCCAGGGCCACAGGAGGAGCTTTCTTT.